This entry lists 2 T cell receptor beta chains sequenced from one sample in a study of blood T cell repertoires in COVID-19. Only in-frame clones appear in the TCRdb table, and some are missing; sequencing was by immunoSEQ multiplex PCR. The sample has under 55,000 clones; 80% are singletons. Specimen: peripheral blood. These receptors were collected from a man aged 65-85 years with acute or convalescent COVID-19.

The genes are TRBV11-2 and TRBJ1-1; D call uncertain. The germline V gene has CDR1 SGHAT and CDR2 FQNNGV. With 5 bases removed from V and 6 bases from J, the gap between germline ends came to 13 bases. The CDR3 is 13 residues long. The CDR3 DNA reads TGTGCCAGCAGCCTGACCCTAACAGCTGAAGCTTTCTTT. Protein: CASSLTLTAEAFF.

This chain joins TRBV3-1 (or the pseudogene TRBV3-2) and TRBJ2-5; TRBD2 agrees at 13 bases. The CDR3 runs 16 residues. Per the germline V gene, CDR1 is LGHDT and CDR2 is YNNKEL (reference sequence). V lost 4 bases to trimming and J lost 4 bases; unmatched junction nucleotides: 6. This CDR3 is CASSPGTSGDGETQYF. The CDR3 DNA is TGTGCCAGCAGCCCAGGGACTAGCGGGGATGGAGAGACCCAGTACTTC.